This TCR beta chain was recovered during a study of monozygotic twins with inflammatory bowel disease. TCRdb re-analyzed the 5' RACE reads; it lists each CDR3 protein once, without DNA. This table lists approximately 330,000 distinct CDR3 sequences. Germline CDR1 reads LGHNA; CDR2 reads YNFKEQ. The CDR3 loop spans 16 amino acids. Input material: blood. This clonotype was obtained from a human donor with ulcerative colitis or Crohn's disease, or a healthy co-twin of an affected twin (not recorded which). The chain joins TRBV4-2 to TRBJ1-6; TCRdb lists TRBD1, though no DNA is available to test this call. The CDR3 protein is CASSLRATGYNSPLHF.